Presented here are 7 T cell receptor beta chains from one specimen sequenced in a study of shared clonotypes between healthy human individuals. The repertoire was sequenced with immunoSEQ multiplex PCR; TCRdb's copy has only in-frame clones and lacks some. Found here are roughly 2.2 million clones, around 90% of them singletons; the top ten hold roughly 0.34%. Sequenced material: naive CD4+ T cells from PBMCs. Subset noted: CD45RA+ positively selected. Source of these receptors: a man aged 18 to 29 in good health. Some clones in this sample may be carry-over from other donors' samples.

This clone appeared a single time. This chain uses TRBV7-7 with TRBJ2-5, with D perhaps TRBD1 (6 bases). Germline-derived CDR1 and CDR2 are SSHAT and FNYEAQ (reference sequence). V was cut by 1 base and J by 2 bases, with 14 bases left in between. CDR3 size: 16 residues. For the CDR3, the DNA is TGTGCCAGCAGCTTAGGTAGAGGGGGATTACAAGAGACCCAGTACTTC. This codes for CASSLGRGGLQETQYF.

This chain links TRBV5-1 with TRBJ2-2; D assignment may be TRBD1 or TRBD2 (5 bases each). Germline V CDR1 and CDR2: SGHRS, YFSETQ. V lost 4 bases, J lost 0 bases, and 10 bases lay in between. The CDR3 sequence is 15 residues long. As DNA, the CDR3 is TGCGCCAGCAGCGCCGGGACCGCGAACACCGGGGAGCTGTTTTTT. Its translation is CASSAGTANTGELFF.

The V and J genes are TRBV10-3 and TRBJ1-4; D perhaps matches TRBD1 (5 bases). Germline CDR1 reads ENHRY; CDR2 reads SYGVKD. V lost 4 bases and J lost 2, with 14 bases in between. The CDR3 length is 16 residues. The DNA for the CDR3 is TGTGCCATCAGTGCCGCTTTGGCAGGGACTAATGAAAAACTGTTTTTT. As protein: CAISAALAGTNEKLFF.

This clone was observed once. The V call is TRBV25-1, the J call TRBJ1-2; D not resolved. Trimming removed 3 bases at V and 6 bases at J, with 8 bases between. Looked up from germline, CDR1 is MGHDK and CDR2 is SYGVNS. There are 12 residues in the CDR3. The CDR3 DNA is TGTGCCAGCAGTGACAGGTTTGATGGCTACACCTTC. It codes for CASSDRFDGYTF.

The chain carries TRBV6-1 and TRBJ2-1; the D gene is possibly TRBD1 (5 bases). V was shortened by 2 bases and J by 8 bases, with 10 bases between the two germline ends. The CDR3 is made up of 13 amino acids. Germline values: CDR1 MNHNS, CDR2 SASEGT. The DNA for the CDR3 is TGTGCCAGCAGTGAACAGGGTAGCCATGAGCAGTTCTTC. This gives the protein CASSEQGSHEQFF.

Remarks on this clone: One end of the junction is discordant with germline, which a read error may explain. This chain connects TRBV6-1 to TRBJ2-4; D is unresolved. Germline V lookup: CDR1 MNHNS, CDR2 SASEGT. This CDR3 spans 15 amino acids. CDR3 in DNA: TGTGCTAGCAGTGGCGAGAGCCCCCCCTCGGGCATTCAGTACTTC. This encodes CASSGESPPSGIQYF.

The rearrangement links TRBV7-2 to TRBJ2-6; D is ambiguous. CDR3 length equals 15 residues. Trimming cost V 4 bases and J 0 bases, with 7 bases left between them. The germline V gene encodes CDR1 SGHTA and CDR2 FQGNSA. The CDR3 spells CASSSRYSGANVLTF. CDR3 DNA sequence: TGTGCCAGCAGCTCACGATACTCTGGGGCCAACGTCCTGACTTTC.